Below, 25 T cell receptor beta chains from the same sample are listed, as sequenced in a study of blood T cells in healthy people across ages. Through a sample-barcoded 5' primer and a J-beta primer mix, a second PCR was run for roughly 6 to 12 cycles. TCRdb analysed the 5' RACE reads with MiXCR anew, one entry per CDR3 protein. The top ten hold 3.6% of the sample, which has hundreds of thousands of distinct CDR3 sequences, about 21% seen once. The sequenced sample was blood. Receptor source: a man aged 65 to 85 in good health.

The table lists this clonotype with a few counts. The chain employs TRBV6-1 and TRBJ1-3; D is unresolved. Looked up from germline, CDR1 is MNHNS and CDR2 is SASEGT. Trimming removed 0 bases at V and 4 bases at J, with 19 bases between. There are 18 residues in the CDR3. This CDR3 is CASSEALILYNPGNTIYF. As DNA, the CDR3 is TGTGCCAGCAGTGAAGCCCTGATTCTCTACAACCCCGGAAACACCATATATTTT.

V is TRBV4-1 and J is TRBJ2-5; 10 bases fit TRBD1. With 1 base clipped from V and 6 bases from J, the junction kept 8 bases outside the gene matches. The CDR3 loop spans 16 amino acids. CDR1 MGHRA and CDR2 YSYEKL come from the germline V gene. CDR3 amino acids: CASSQGQTGGLKTQYF. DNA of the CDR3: TGCGCCAGCAGCCAAGGTCAGACAGGGGGCCTTAAGACCCAGTACTTC.

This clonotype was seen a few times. The CDR3 DNA sequence: TGCAGTGCTAAAGGGGGGGGCATTGAGACCCAGTACTTC. Amino acid sequence: CSAKGGGIETQYF. V gene TRBV20-1 combines with J gene TRBJ2-5; TRBD2 is a possible D gene (7 bases). The CDR3 covers 13 residues. Germline V lookup: CDR1 DFQATT, CDR2 SNEGSKA (reference sequence). Trimming removed 4 bases at V and 5 bases at J, with 14 bases between.

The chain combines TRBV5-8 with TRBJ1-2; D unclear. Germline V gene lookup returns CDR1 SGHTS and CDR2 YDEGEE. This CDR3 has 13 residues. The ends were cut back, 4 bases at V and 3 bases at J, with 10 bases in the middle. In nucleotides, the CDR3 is TGTGCCAGCAGCACTCGGGTGGACTATGGCTACACCTTC. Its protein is CASSTRVDYGYTF.

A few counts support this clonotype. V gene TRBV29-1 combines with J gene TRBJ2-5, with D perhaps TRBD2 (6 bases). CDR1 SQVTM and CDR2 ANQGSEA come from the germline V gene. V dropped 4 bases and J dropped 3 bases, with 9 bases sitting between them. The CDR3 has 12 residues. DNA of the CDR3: TGCAGCGTTGTAGGGACTGAAGAGACCCAGTACTTC. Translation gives CSVVGTEETQYF.

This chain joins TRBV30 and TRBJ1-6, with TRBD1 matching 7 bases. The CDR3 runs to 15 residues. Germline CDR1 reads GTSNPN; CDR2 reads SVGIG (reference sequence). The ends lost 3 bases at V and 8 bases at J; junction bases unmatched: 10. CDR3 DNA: TGTGCCTGGAGCCCCGGGACAGCCGGCGATTCACCCCTCCACTTT. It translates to CAWSPGTAGDSPLHF.

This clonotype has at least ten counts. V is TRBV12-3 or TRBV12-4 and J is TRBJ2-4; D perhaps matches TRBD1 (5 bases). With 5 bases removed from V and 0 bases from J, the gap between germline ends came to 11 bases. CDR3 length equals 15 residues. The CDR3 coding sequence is TGTGCCAGCAGTCCAGGGTATGGAGCCAAAAACATTCAGTACTTC. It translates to CASSPGYGAKNIQYF.

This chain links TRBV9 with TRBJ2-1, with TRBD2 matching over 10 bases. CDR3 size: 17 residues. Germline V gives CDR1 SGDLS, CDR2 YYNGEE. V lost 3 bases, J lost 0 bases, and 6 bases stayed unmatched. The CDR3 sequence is CASSAPGLANSYNEQFF. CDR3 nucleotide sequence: TGTGCCAGCAGCGCGCCGGGACTAGCGAACTCCTACAATGAGCAGTTCTTC.

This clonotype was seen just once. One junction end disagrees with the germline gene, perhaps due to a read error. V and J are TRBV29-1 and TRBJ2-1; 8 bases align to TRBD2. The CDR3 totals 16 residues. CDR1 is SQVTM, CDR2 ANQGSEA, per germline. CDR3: CSVGEGYRGGRNEQFF. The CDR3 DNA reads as TGCAGCGTTGGTGAAGGGTATCGGGGGGGGCGCAATGAGCAGTTCTTT.

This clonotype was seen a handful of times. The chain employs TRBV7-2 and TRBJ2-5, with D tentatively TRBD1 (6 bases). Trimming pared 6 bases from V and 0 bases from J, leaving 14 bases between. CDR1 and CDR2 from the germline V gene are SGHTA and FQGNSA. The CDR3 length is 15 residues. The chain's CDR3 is CASSLGQLDQETQYF. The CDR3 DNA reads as TGTGCCAGCAGTCTCGGACAGCTGGACCAAGAGACCCAGTACTTC.

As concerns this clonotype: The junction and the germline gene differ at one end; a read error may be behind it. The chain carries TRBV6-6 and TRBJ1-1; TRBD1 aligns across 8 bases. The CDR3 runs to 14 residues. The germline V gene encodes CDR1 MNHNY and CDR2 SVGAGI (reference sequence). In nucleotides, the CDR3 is TGTACCAGCAGTTACCCGACAGGGGACACTGAAGCTTTCTTT. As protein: CTSSYPTGDTEAFF.

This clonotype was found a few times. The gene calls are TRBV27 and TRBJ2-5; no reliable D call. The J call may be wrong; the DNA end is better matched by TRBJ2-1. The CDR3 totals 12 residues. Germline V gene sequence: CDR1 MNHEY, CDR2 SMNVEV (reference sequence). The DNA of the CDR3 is TGTGCCAGCAGTTTCTCCCCCAATGAGCAGTTCTTC. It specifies CASSFSPNEQFF.

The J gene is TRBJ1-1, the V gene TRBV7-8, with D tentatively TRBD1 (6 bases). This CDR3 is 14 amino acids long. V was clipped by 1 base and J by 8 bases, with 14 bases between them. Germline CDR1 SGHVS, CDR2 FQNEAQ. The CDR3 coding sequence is TGTGCCAGCAGCTTAGGAGTAGGGGGTGACGAAGCTTTCTTT. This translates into CASSLGVGGDEAFF.

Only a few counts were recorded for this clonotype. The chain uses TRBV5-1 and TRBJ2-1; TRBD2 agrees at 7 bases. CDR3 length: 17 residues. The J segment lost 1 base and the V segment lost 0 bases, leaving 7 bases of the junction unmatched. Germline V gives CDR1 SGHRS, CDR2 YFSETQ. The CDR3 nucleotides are TGCGCCAGCAGCTTGGCCCCGACTAGCCCATCCTACAATGAGCAGTTCTTC. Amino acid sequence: CASSLAPTSPSYNEQFF. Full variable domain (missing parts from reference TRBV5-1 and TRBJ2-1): KAGVTQTPRYLIKTRGQQVTLSCSPISGHRSVSWYQQTPGQGLQFLFEYFSETQRNKGNFPGRFSGRQFSNSRSEMNVSTLELGDSALYLCASSLAPTSPSYNEQFFGPGTRLTVL.

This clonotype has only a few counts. In DNA, the CDR3 is TGTGCCAGCAGCCGTACAGGGGGCTCTATTAATGAAAAACTGTTTTTT. Amino acid sequence: CASSRTGGSINEKLFF. The chain joins TRBV7-9 to TRBJ1-4; 9 bases align to TRBD1. This CDR3 is 16 amino acids long. The V gene's germline CDR1 is SEHNR and CDR2 FQNEAQ (reference sequence). Trimming took 5 bases from V and 4 from J; bases not matched to a gene: 8.

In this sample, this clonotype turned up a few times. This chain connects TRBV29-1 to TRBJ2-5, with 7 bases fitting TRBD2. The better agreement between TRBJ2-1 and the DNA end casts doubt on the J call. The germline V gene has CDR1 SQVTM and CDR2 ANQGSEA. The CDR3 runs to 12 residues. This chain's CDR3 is CSVRLAPNEQFF. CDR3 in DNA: TGCAGCGTAAGACTAGCCCCCAATGAGCAGTTCTTC.

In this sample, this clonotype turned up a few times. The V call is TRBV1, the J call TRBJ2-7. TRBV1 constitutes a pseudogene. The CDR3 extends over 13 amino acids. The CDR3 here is CTSSQVGGNEQYF. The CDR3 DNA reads TGCACCAGCAGCCAAGTGGGTGGCAACGAGCAGTACTTC.

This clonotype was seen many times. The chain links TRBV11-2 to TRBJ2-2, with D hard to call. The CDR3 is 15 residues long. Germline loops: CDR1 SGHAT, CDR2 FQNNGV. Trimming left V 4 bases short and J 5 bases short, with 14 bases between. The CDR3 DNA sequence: TGTGCCAGCAGCTCGAGAGACGCAGATACCGGGGAGCTGTTTTTT. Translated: CASSSRDADTGELFF.

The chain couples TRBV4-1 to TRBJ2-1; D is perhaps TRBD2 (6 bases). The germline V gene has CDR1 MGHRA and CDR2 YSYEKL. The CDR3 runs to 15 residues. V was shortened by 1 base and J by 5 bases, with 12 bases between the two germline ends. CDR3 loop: CASSQGIAVHNEQFF. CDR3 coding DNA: TGCGCCAGCAGCCAAGGAATAGCGGTGCACAATGAGCAGTTCTTC.

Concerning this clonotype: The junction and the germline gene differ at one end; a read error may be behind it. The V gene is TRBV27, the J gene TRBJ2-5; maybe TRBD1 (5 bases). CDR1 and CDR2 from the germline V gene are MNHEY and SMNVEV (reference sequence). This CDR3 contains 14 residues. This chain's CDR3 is CASGLGVDVETQYF. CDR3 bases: TGTGCCAGCGGTTTAGGGGTTGATGTGGAGACCCAGTACTTC.

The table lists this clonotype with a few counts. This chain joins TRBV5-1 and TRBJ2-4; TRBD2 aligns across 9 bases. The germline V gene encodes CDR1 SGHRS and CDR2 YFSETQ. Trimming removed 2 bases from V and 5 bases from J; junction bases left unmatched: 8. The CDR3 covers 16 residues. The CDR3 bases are TGCGCCAGCAGCTTTGGGACTAGCCCGACGGAAAACATTCAGTACTTC. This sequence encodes CASSFGTSPTENIQYF.

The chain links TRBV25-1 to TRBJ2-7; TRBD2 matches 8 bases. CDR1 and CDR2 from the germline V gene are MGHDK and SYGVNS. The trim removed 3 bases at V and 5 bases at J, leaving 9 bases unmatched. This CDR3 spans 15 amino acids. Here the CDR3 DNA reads TGTGCCAGCAGTGACCGTCCAGCGGGAGAGAACGAGCAGTACTTC. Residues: CASSDRPAGENEQYF.

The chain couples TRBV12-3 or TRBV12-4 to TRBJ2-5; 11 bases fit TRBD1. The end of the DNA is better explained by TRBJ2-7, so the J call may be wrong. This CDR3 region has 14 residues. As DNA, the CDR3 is TGTGCCAGCACCCCCGGACAGGGGGCCCACGAGCAGTACTTC. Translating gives CASTPGQGAHEQYF.

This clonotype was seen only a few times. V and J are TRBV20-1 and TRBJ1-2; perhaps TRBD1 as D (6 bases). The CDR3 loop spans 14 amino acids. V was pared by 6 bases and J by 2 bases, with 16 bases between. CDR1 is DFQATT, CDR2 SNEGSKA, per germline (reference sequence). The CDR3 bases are TGCAGTGCCAGACCGGGACATGTGAACTATGGCTACACCTTC. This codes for CSARPGHVNYGYTF.

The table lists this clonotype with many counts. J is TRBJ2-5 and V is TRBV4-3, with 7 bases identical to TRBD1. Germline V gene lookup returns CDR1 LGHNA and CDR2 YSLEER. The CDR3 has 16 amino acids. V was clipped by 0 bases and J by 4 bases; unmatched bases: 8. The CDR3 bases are TGCGCCAGCAGCCAAGATGCCCAGGGGGTTATAGAGACCCAGTACTTC. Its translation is CASSQDAQGVIETQYF.